This TCR beta chain is from a study of CD8 T cells in Susac syndrome. The study sequenced TCR beta in blood CD8+ and CD4+ T cells. Negative isolation yielded the CD8+ and CD4+ T cells, while FACS enriched the TEMRA cells. Germline V gene lookup returns CDR1 SEHNR and CDR2 FQNEAQ (reference sequence). There are 11 residues in the CDR3. V was clipped by 10 bases and J by 1 base, with 7 bases between them. RNA, at roughly 0.45 to 1 ug, was reverse transcribed with random hexamers. The immunoSEQ assay covered 54 Vbeta and 13 Jbeta segments for CDR3. MiXCR was run by TCRdb on the immunoSEQ multiplex PCR reads, yielding one entry per CDR3 protein. The sample consists of approximately 100,000 distinct CDR3 sequences, 92% of them appearing once.

This chain joins TRBV7-9 and TRBJ1-1; D unresolved. Sequencing was done on a sample of CD8+ T cells from PBMCs. The receptor comes from a human donor in good health. CDR3 bases: TGTGCCATCCAACCGAACACTGAAGCTTTCTTT. It encodes CAIQPNTEAFF.